Included here is one T cell receptor (beta chain) sequence, with context. The antigen is undetermined. This sample was included in a study of radiotherapy plus CTLA-4 blockade in lung cancer. Study overall: Objective response rate was about 18%; disease control rate, 25% to 35%.

V trimming: 1 base; J trimming: 4 bases; junction bases outside the gene matches: 3. CDR1 SGHTA and CDR2 FQGNSA come from the germline V gene. CDR3 size: 14 residues. Study-level results: Radiotherapy plus ipilimumab was followed by expansion in blood of tumor-derived TCR clones. Response was reportedly best predicted by early blood T cell clone dynamics, with interferon-beta.

The study treated chemo-refractory metastatic non-small-cell lung cancer patients with focal radiation plus ipilimumab CTLA-4 blockade. Data came from immunoSEQ multiplex PCR; TCRdb stores just in-frame clones and leaves some out. The table shows around 55,000 clones, with approximately 82% occurring only once. The input for sequencing was peripheral blood, taken from a patient treated with radiotherapy plus ipilimumab. The source of this sequence is a human donor with non-small cell lung cancer whose response to radiotherapy plus ipilimumab could not be evaluated. The genes are TRBV7-2 and TRBJ1-1; TRBD1 aligns across 7 bases. CDR3 sequence reads: CASSLGQGRTEAFF. The DNA for the CDR3 is TGTGCCAGCAGCTTAGGACAGGGACGCACTGAAGCTTTCTTT.